This TCR beta chain was captured by sequencing in a study of Tregs in tolerant kidney transplant recipients. On this clone: Its antigen is unidentified.

Per the germline V gene, CDR1 is MNHEY and CDR2 is SMNVEV (reference sequence). The CDR3 covers 15 residues. Whole-study findings and limits: Nucleotide sequences could not be compared across some patients' samples due to primer changes. Antigen-driven expansion was suggested because donor-specific Tregs expanded more than all Tregs in tolerant patients. Activated donor B cell expansion appeared to reveal the most relevant donor-specific TCRbeta repertoire. Findings come from small patient numbers and require larger validation.

This table comes from immunoSEQ multiplex PCR, and its TCRdb copy is limited to in-frame clones, with some not included. The table has roughly 64,000 clones, more than 75% seen once. Recipients received nonmyeloablative bone marrow transplants from related graft donors, with transient mixed chimerism. The sequence came from a human patient who received a combined kidney and bone marrow transplant. Some T cells may have originated in the graft donor. Here the sequenced sample was CD4+ T cells from blood (PBMCs), taken 6 months after the transplant. The chain combines TRBV27 with TRBJ2-5, with TRBD2 identical over 9 bases. The tail of the sequence fits TRBJ2-7 better, so the J call may be wrong. The CDR3 DNA is TGTGCCAGCAGTCTGCGGACTAGCGAGACCTACGAGCAGTACTTC. Its translation: CASSLRTSETYEQYF.